This T cell receptor beta chain was recorded in a study of OX40 agonist ivuxolimab in advanced cancers. The overall study: With ivuxolimab, an agonistic anti-OX40 (CD134) antibody, patients were treated. Previous treatment with anti-PD-1, anti-PD-L1 or anti-CTLA-4 therapy was allowed; 35% to 50% had received some. Study-wide results and limits: Among expanded peripheral T cells, antigen specificity went undetermined. With doses of 0.1 to 3.0 mg/kg, CD4+ and CD8+ blood T cells had undergone clonal expansion by week 6.

Only in-frame clones appear in the TCRdb table, and some are missing; sequencing was by immunoSEQ multiplex PCR. The data contain fewer than 40,000 clones, about three quarters of them singletons. The CDR3 contains 14 residues. Per the germline V gene, CDR1 is SGHDT and CDR2 is YYEEEE. Trimming removed 0 bases from V and 1 base from J, with 7 bases in between. Concerning this clone itself: The antigen remains undetermined.

The chain combines TRBV5-6 with TRBJ1-1; D remains ambiguous. This TCR was sampled from an adult with an advanced solid tumor such as melanoma, head and neck, liver or kidney cancer. This sample comprised CD4+ or CD8+ T cells sorted from blood, obtained in a trial of the OX40 agonist ivuxolimab. CDR3 in amino acids: CASSLGLPNTEAFF. The CDR3 nucleotides are TGTGCCAGCAGCTTGGGACTGCCGAACACTGAAGCTTTCTTT.